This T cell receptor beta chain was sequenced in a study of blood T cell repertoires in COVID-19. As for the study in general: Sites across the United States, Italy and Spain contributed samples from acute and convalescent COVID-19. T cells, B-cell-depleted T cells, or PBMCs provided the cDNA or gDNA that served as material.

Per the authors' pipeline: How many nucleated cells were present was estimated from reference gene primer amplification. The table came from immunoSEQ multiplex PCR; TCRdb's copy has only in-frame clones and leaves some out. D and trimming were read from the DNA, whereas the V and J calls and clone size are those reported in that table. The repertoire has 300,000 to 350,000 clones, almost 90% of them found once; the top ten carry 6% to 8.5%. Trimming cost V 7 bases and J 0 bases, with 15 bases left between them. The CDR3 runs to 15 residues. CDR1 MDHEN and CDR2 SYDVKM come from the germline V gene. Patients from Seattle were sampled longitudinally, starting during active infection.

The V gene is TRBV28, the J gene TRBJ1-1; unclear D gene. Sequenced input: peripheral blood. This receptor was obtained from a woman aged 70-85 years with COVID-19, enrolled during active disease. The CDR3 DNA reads TGTGCCAGCAACGGCAGGTCTACGCTGAACACTGAAGCTTTCTTT. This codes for CASNGRSTLNTEAFF.